Listed below are T cell receptor beta chains from one sample, sequenced in a study of T cells of healthy individuals. One entry per CDR3 protein, called by TCRdb with MiXCR from the 5' RACE reads. The top ten hold around 4.5% of the sample, which has tens of thousands of distinct CDR3 sequences, around 15% seen once. The receptor source for this set is a human donor in good health. Both conserved end residues are part of each CDR3. The D gene is left open where the match is weak. Clone size is given for some rows only: seen once, a few or many times, or a class if the clone is expanded.

v_call: TRBV9
clone_size: many
d_call: .
j_call: TRBJ2-3
cdr3_nt: TGTGCCAGCAGCGCTAGGAGGGCAGGGGATAGGGATACGCAGTATTTT
cdr3_aa: CASSARRAGDRDTQYF

v_call: TRBV3-1
clone_size: many
d_call: .
j_call: TRBJ2-1
cdr3_nt: TGTGCCAGCAGCCAAACAGGGTCGACCTACAATGAGCAGTTCTTC
cdr3_aa: CASSQTGSTYNEQFF

v_call: TRBV28
clone_size: few
d_call: .
j_call: TRBJ1-1
cdr3_nt: TGTGCCAGCAGTTTATTTTACACTGAAGCTTTCTTT
cdr3_aa: CASSLFYTEAFF

v_call: TRBV7-2
clone_size: many
d_call: TRBD2
j_call: TRBJ2-1
cdr3_nt: TGTGCCAGCAGCTCCCGGACTAGCGGGTCCTACAATGAGCAGTTCTTC
cdr3_aa: CASSSRTSGSYNEQFF

v_call: TRBV7-8
clone_size: many
d_call: .
j_call: TRBJ1-1
cdr3_nt: TGTGCCAGCAGCCTCGACTCGATGACGTACACTGAAGCTTTCTTT
cdr3_aa: CASSLDSMTYTEAFF

v_call: TRBV24-1
clone_size: .
d_call: .
j_call: TRBJ2-5
cdr3_nt: TGTGCCACCAGTGACCCCGTTGGGGCCGGAGAGACCCAGTACTTC
cdr3_aa: CATSDPVGAGETQYF

v_call: TRBV5-1
clone_size: .
d_call: .
j_call: TRBJ2-1
cdr3_nt: TGCGCCAGCAGCCCAGGGGGAGGACGCATCGGGCAGTTCTTC
cdr3_aa: CASSPGGGRIGQFF

v_call: TRBV9
clone_size: .
d_call: .
j_call: TRBJ1-2
cdr3_nt: TGTGCCAGCGGAATTGACGAGGGGGGGGTTCAGGGGAATGGCTACAACTTC
cdr3_aa: CASGIDEGGVQGNGYNF

v_call: TRBV5-1
clone_size: many
d_call: TRBD2
j_call: TRBJ2-1
cdr3_nt: TGCGCCAGCAGATCCACTGTAGCGGGGTCCTACAATGAGCAGTTCTTC
cdr3_aa: CASRSTVAGSYNEQFF

v_call: TRBV2
clone_size: few
d_call: .
j_call: TRBJ1-5
cdr3_nt: TGTGCCAGCGGGAATCCCGAAGTCGGTCAGCCCCAGCATTTT
cdr3_aa: CASGNPEVGQPQHF

v_call: TRBV4-1
clone_size: few
d_call: .
j_call: TRBJ1-6
cdr3_nt: TGCGCCAGCAGCCAAGCCCCGGGGAGGATTTCACCCCTCCACTTT
cdr3_aa: CASSQAPGRISPLHF

v_call: TRBV27
clone_size: many
d_call: .
j_call: TRBJ1-5
cdr3_nt: TGTGCCAGCAGTTTATTTGGGAGCAATCAGCCCCAGCATTTT
cdr3_aa: CASSLFGSNQPQHF

v_call: TRBV20-1
clone_size: few
d_call: .
j_call: TRBJ2-3
cdr3_nt: TGCAGTGCTAGCCCTAGCGCCTCGAAGAGAGATACGCAGTATTTT
cdr3_aa: CSASPSASKRDTQYF

v_call: TRBV29-1
clone_size: many
d_call: TRBD2
j_call: TRBJ2-1
cdr3_nt: TGCAGCGTTGAAGATCCTGGGACTAGCGGGGCAGACAATGAGCAGTTCTTC
cdr3_aa: CSVEDPGTSGADNEQFF

v_call: TRBV4-1
clone_size: many
d_call: .
j_call: TRBJ1-6
cdr3_nt: TGCGCCAGCAGCCAGGGACGCCAACGCTCCTATAATTCACCCCTCCACTTT
cdr3_aa: CASSQGRQRSYNSPLHF

v_call: TRBV27
clone_size: many
d_call: .
j_call: TRBJ2-7
cdr3_nt: TGTGCCAGCAGTCCCGAGTCCCCGATCGAGCAGTACTTC
cdr3_aa: CASSPESPIEQYF

v_call: TRBV29-1
clone_size: once
d_call: TRBD2
j_call: TRBJ2-3
cdr3_nt: TGCAGCGTCCCACTCCTAGCGGGCCACACAGATACGCAGTATTTT
cdr3_aa: CSVPLLAGHTDTQYF

v_call: TRBV7-2
clone_size: few
d_call: TRBD1
j_call: TRBJ2-1
cdr3_nt: TGTGCCAGCAGCCAACCCCCGGGACAGGTTACATATGGGCAGTTCTTC
cdr3_aa: CASSQPPGQVTYGQFF

v_call: TRBV6-4
clone_size: many
d_call: .
j_call: TRBJ2-3
cdr3_nt: TGTGCCAGCAGTCGCAGTGTTGCAGATACGCAGTATTTT
cdr3_aa: CASSRSVADTQYF

v_call: TRBV30
clone_size: .
d_call: .
j_call: TRBJ2-1
cdr3_nt: TGTGCCTGGAATACCTACAATGAGCAGTTCTTC
cdr3_aa: CAWNTYNEQFF

v_call: TRBV9
clone_size: many
d_call: TRBD2
j_call: TRBJ2-2
cdr3_nt: TGTGCCAGCAGCCCACTCCCCCGGGACTATCACACCGGGGAGCTGTTTTTT
cdr3_aa: CASSPLPRDYHTGELFF

v_call: TRBV2
clone_size: .
d_call: TRBD1
j_call: TRBJ1-6
cdr3_nt: TGTGCCAGCAGTGGGGACAGATTCTTTAATTCACCCCTCCACTTT
cdr3_aa: CASSGDRFFNSPLHF

v_call: TRBV7-9
clone_size: few
d_call: .
j_call: TRBJ2-2
cdr3_nt: TGTGCCAGCAGCTACAGTATCGCCGGGGAGCTGTTTTTT
cdr3_aa: CASSYSIAGELFF

v_call: TRBV27
clone_size: few
d_call: .
j_call: TRBJ1-5
cdr3_nt: TGTGCCAGCAGTCCGTGGGGTAATCAGCCCCAGCATTTT
cdr3_aa: CASSPWGNQPQHF

v_call: TRBV7-4
clone_size: .
d_call: .
j_call: TRBJ2-7
cdr3_nt: TGTGCCAGCAGCTTAGAGGGGAAGTCCTACGAGCAGTACTTC
cdr3_aa: CASSLEGKSYEQYF

v_call: TRBV7-2
clone_size: .
d_call: TRBD1
j_call: TRBJ2-7
cdr3_nt: TGTGCCAGCAGCCCCTCGACAGGGAGAAACGAGCAGTACTTC
cdr3_aa: CASSPSTGRNEQYF

v_call: TRBV6-2/TRBV6-3
clone_size: few
d_call: TRBD1
j_call: TRBJ2-2
cdr3_nt: TGTGCCAGCAGTTCAGGACAGGGTCGGACCGGGGAGCTGTTTTTT
cdr3_aa: CASSSGQGRTGELFF

v_call: TRBV10-1
clone_size: many
d_call: .
j_call: TRBJ1-2
cdr3_nt: TGCGCCAGCAGTGAGTCAAGGCACCCCTCGGACTATGGCTACACCTTC
cdr3_aa: CASSESRHPSDYGYTF

v_call: TRBV20-1
clone_size: many
d_call: .
j_call: TRBJ1-1
cdr3_nt: TGCAGTGCTAGAGGCGGGGGGGCTGACACTGAAGCTTTCTTT
cdr3_aa: CSARGGGADTEAFF

v_call: TRBV2
clone_size: many
d_call: .
j_call: TRBJ1-6
cdr3_nt: TGTGCCAGCAGTGAAATGTGGAATTCACCCCTCCACTTT
cdr3_aa: CASSEMWNSPLHF

v_call: TRBV5-1
clone_size: few
d_call: .
j_call: TRBJ2-7
cdr3_nt: TGCGCCAGCAGCTTGAACGGACAGATGCGGCACGAGCAGTACTTC
cdr3_aa: CASSLNGQMRHEQYF

v_call: TRBV6-5
clone_size: many
d_call: TRBD1
j_call: TRBJ2-6
cdr3_nt: TGTGCCAGCAGTTACGCCTGGGGACAGGCGGGGGGGGCCAACGTCCTGACTTTC
cdr3_aa: CASSYAWGQAGGANVLTF

v_call: TRBV20-1
clone_size: .
d_call: TRBD2
j_call: TRBJ2-3
cdr3_nt: TGCAGTGCCCCCCCGTTGCTAGCGGATCTCACAGATACGCAGTATTTT
cdr3_aa: CSAPPLLADLTDTQYF

v_call: TRBV7-9
clone_size: few
d_call: .
j_call: TRBJ2-6
cdr3_nt: TGTGCCAGCAGCCCGAGACAGACCGGGGCCAACGTCCTGACTTTC
cdr3_aa: CASSPRQTGANVLTF

v_call: TRBV12-3/TRBV12-4
clone_size: many
d_call: .
j_call: TRBJ2-2
cdr3_nt: TGTGCCAGCAGTTCACAGCAGACCGGGGAGCTGTTTTTT
cdr3_aa: CASSSQQTGELFF

v_call: TRBV7-9
clone_size: many
d_call: .
j_call: TRBJ1-1
cdr3_nt: TGTGCCAGCAGAACAGTGAACACTGAAGCTTTCTTT
cdr3_aa: CASRTVNTEAFF

v_call: TRBV6-5
clone_size: many
d_call: .
j_call: TRBJ2-1
cdr3_nt: TGTGCCAGCAGTTACCAACAGGCCGAGAACTACAATGAGCAGTTCTTC
cdr3_aa: CASSYQQAENYNEQFF

v_call: TRBV5-1
clone_size: .
d_call: TRBD1
j_call: TRBJ1-4
cdr3_nt: TGCGCCAGCAGCTCCTCCGGGACAGGGGGCCGGTCTGAAAAACTGTTTTTT
cdr3_aa: CASSSSGTGGRSEKLFF

v_call: TRBV5-1
clone_size: .
d_call: TRBD1
j_call: TRBJ2-7
cdr3_nt: TGCGCCAGCAGCTTGGATGGGACAGGTTCCTACGAGCAGTACTTC
cdr3_aa: CASSLDGTGSYEQYF

v_call: TRBV2
clone_size: many
d_call: .
j_call: TRBJ2-5
cdr3_nt: TGTGCCAGCAGACTTCTAGAGACCCAGTACTTC
cdr3_aa: CASRLLETQYF

v_call: TRBV29-1
clone_size: many
d_call: .
j_call: TRBJ2-3
cdr3_nt: TGCAGCGTTGAAGCGGGACATTTCAGCGCAGATACGCAGTATTTT
cdr3_aa: CSVEAGHFSADTQYF

v_call: TRBV4-1
clone_size: many
d_call: .
j_call: TRBJ1-5
cdr3_nt: TGCGCCAGCAGCCAAGTACAGATCCTTGGCAATCAGCCCCAGCATTTT
cdr3_aa: CASSQVQILGNQPQHF

v_call: TRBV25-1
clone_size: few
d_call: .
j_call: TRBJ1-5
cdr3_nt: TGTGCCAGCAGTGAATACCCTAGCAATCAGCCCCAGCATTTT
cdr3_aa: CASSEYPSNQPQHF